This T cell receptor beta chain was sequenced during a study of blood T cells in healthy people across ages. Regarding the study as a whole: Older age went with lower TCR beta diversity per million T cells, in a roughly linear way.

This clonotype came up a few times. Its cognate antigen is unknown. A second PCR, run for roughly 7 to 11 cycles, used a sample-barcoded 5' primer plus a J-beta primer mix. TCRdb re-analysed the 5' RACE reads in MiXCR, keeping a single row per CDR3 protein. The sample lists 600,000 to 850,000 distinct CDR3 sequences, 20% to 30% occurring once. This sample also appeared in a second study, on T cells of mothers and their children.

The sequenced sample was blood. The receptor was derived from a boy younger than 18 in good health.

CDR3 bases: TGTGCCAGCAGCTCCTTACTGGACGATAGCTACGGGAGTATGAGCTACACCTTC. This gives the protein CASSSLLDDSYGSMSYTF. V is TRBV7-9 and J is TRBJ1-2; D call uncertain. Per the germline V gene, CDR1 is SEHNR and CDR2 is FQNEAQ (reference sequence). This CDR3 has 18 residues. Trimming took off 4 bases at V and 9 bases at J, with 30 bases between the two ends. Together with reference TRBV7-9 and TRBJ1-2, the CDR3 gives the full variable domain: DTGVSQNPRHKITKRGQNVTFRCDPISEHNRLYWYRQTLGQGPEFLTYFQNEAQLEKSRLLSDRFSAERPKGSFSTLEIQRTEQGDSAMYLCASSSLLDDSYGSMSYTFGSGTRLTVV.